What follows are 31 T cell receptor beta chains derived from one specimen sequenced in a study of CD8+ T cells in alopecia areata. Cutaneous lymph nodes were pooled and cells sorted by CD4, CD8alpha, NKG2D, NKG2ACE and more. The sequencing template was cDNA reverse transcribed from extracted RNA. The table came from immunoSEQ multiplex PCR; TCRdb's copy has only in-frame clones and leaves some out. In total the sample includes roughly 260,000 clones, none of them seen once. Sequencing used CD4+ T cells sorted from a lymph node. These receptors were collected from a C3H/HeJ mouse with alopecia areata. MHC haplotype here: H2-k.

This clone has just a few counts. These gene names are mouse names. The read falls 4 residues short of the CDR3 end, and the missing part is taken from the germline J gene. The gene calls are TRBV19 and TRBJ2-3, with TRBD2 matching 9 bases. Germline values: CDR1 FNHDT, CDR2 SITEND (reference sequence). The CDR3 is made up of 17 amino acids. V gave up 4 bases and J gave up 0 bases; unmatched junction bases: 9. The covered CDR3 bases are TGTGCCAGCAGTCCAGGGACTGGGAGTCATAGTGCAGAA. This translates into CASSPGTGSHSAE. In full, the CDR3 reads CASSPGTGSHSAETLYF.

This clone was observed a few times. Genes and germline come from the mouse. The read terminates 4 residues before the CDR3 end, so the remaining end is supplied by the germline J gene. The chain couples TRBV31 to TRBJ2-4, with 7 bases lining up with TRBD2. The CDR3 extends over 15 amino acids. Germline V lookup: CDR1 GKSSPN, CDR2 SITVG. Trimming cost V 3 bases and J 0 bases; bases outside gene matches: 6. CDR3 bases read: TGTGCCTGGAGACGACTGGGATCTAGTCAAAAC. This codes for CAWRRLGSSQN. The whole CDR3 sequence is CAWRRLGSSQNTLYF.

With respect to this clone: The genes and germline here are from mouse. Sequencing ends 4 residues short of the CDR3 end; the germline J gene provides the rest. The chain combines TRBV5 with TRBJ2-5, with TRBD2 matching over 10 bases. Germline V gives CDR1 LGHNA, CDR2 YNLKQL (reference sequence). The CDR3 extends over 16 amino acids. Partial CDR3 DNA: TGTGCCAGCAGCCAATCCCTGGGGGGGCGGGGAGAC. It translates to CASSQSLGGRGD. The whole CDR3 protein is CASSQSLGGRGDTQYF.

This clone has at least ten counts. Genes here carry mouse names. Read coverage stops 4 residues before the CDR3 terminus; the germline J gene supplies the remainder. The V call is TRBV13-1, the J call TRBJ2-1; the match to TRBD1 covers 8 bases. Germline CDR1 and CDR2: NSHNY and SYGAGN. This CDR3 contains 13 residues. Losses at the gene ends were 6 bases for V and 4 bases for J; bases not matched to a gene: 3. The covered CDR3 bases are TGTGCCAGCAATCAGGGGGCATATGCT. This translates into CASNQGAYA. The complete CDR3 protein is CASNQGAYAEQFF.

This clone was detected ten times or more. Gene labels here are mouse ones. The read halts 4 residues ahead of the CDR3 end, with the missing end drawn from the germline J gene. The chain couples TRBV17 to TRBJ2-3; weak D call: TRBD1 (5 bases). CDR1 and CDR2 (germline): MNHDT, YYDKIL. The CDR3 runs to 10 residues. The CDR3 reads CAAGLETLYF. Incomplete CDR3 DNA: TGTGCTGCAGGGTTAGAA.

To note about this clone: Here the gene names and germline are mouse. The read gets to within 4 residues of the CDR3 end, and the germline J gene fills in the rest. The V gene is TRBV13-1, the J gene TRBJ2-2; D is ambiguous. Germline lookup yields CDR1 NSHNY and CDR2 SYGAGN. This CDR3 spans 13 amino acids. Trimming removed 2 bases at V and 5 bases at J, with 7 bases between. CDR3 DNA, as far as it was read: TGTGCCAGCAGTGACCACAGAACCGGG. Its protein is CASSDHRTG. The whole CDR3 region reads CASSDHRTGQLYF.

The sample holds many counts of this clone. Germline and genes here are mouse. The read terminates 4 residues before the CDR3 end, so the remaining end is supplied by the germline J gene. Other DNA sequences of this sample code for an identical CDR3. The chain recombines TRBV13-1 with TRBJ2-2; no reliable D call. The germline V gene has CDR1 NSHNY and CDR2 SYGAGN. Deletions cut 0 bases from V and 0 bases from J, with 3 bases between. This CDR3 is built from 14 residues. The CDR3 region is CASSDEANTGQLYF. The DNA read from the CDR3 is TGTGCCAGCAGTGATGAGGCAAACACCGGG.

With respect to this clone: Genes here carry mouse names. The read halts 4 residues ahead of the CDR3 end, with the missing end drawn from the germline J gene. Other nucleotide sequences from this sample produce the same CDR3. The chain has TRBV19 and TRBJ2-2; no firm D call. V lost 1 base and J lost 0, with 4 bases in between. The CDR3 has 14 amino acids. Germline values: CDR1 FNHDT, CDR2 SITEND (reference sequence). The sequenced part of the CDR3 DNA is TGTGCCAGCAGTATAACAGCAAACACCGGG. The encoded protein is CASSITANTG. The whole CDR3 protein reads CASSITANTGQLYF.

This clone has only a few counts. Germline and genes here are mouse. The read ends 4 residues shy of where the CDR3 ends; the end is completed using the germline J gene. The V call is TRBV19, the J call TRBJ2-5; D unresolved. This CDR3 contains 13 residues. Germline V lookup: CDR1 FNHDT, CDR2 SITEND (reference sequence). The CDR3 sequence: CASSRQRVDTQYF. Incomplete CDR3 DNA: TGTGCCAGCAGTCGACAACGGGTAGAC. The variable domain in full, completed from reference TRBV19 and TRBJ2-5, reads GGIITQTPKFLIGQEGQKLTLKCQQNFNHDTMYWYRQDSGKGLRLIYYSITENDLQKGDLSEGYDASREKKSSFSLTVTSAQKNEMAVFLCASSRQRVDTQYFGPGTRLLVL.

This clone was found a few times. The germline and genes are mouse ones. The read ends 4 residues early relative to the CDR3; the germline J gene fills the gap. This chain uses TRBV19 with TRBJ2-7; D is unclear. Germline values: CDR1 FNHDT, CDR2 SITEND (reference sequence). The CDR3 runs to 12 residues. Trimming stripped 1 base from V and 3 bases from J, with 5 bases between. The sequenced part of the CDR3 DNA is TGTGCCAGCAGTATATTCAACTAT. Residues: CASSIFNY. The complete CDR3 protein is CASSIFNYEQYF.

This clone was seen more than once but under ten times. Gene names and germline match the mouse. The read ends 4 residues early relative to the CDR3; the germline J gene fills the gap. V and J are TRBV13-3 and TRBJ2-7; D may be TRBD1 (5 bases). The CDR3 runs 13 residues. Germline CDR1 NNHDY, CDR2 SYVADS. CDR3 DNA, as far as it was read: TGTGCCAGCAGACCTCAGGGTCGGTAT. Residues: CASRPQGRY. The whole CDR3 is CASRPQGRYEQYF.

This clone was seen only a few times. The genes and germline here are from mouse. The DNA ends 3 residues before the CDR3 does, and the rest of the CDR3 is filled in from the germline J gene. The chain uses TRBV3 and TRBJ1-6; D gene unclear. TRBJ1-6 is an ORF; its function is uncertain. The germline V gene encodes CDR1 SNHLY and CDR2 FYNGKV (reference sequence). The germline V and J ends were trimmed by 7 bases and 3 bases, with 10 bases remaining between them. This CDR3 comprises 14 residues. Incomplete CDR3 DNA: TGTGCCAGCATCAGGTCCTTCTATAATTCGCCC. This gives the protein CASIRSFYNSP. In full, the CDR3 is CASIRSFYNSPLYF.

This clone has at least ten counts. The gene symbols are mouse symbols. The read finishes 4 residues shy of the CDR3 end, and the germline J gene is used to complete it. The chain uses TRBV12-1 and TRBJ1-2; 10 positions agree with TRBD1. This CDR3 has 14 amino acids. Losses at the gene ends were 2 bases for V and 2 bases for J; bases not matched to a gene: 1. The germline V gene has CDR1 SGHSN and CDR2 HYEKVE. The CDR3 sequence: CASSPGQGNSDYTF. The sequenced part of the CDR3 DNA is TGTGCCAGCTCTCCGGGACAGGGGAACTCC.

Remarks on this clone: This may be a read error: a much more frequent sequence differs by one nucleotide. Gene names and germline match the mouse. The read terminates 4 residues ahead of where the CDR3 ends, so the germline J gene completes it. Other DNA sequences of this sample code for an identical CDR3. The chain recombines TRBV13-2 with TRBJ2-7, with D perhaps matching TRBD1 (6 bases). This CDR3 is 13 amino acids long. Germline values: CDR1 NNHNN, CDR2 SYGAGS (reference sequence). The CDR3: CASGDARGYEQYF. CDR3 bases read: TGTGCCAGCGGTGATGCTAGGGGGTAT.

In this sample, this clone turned up a few times. Here the gene names and germline are mouse. The CDR3 end is not reached by the read, which stops 3 residues before it; the germline J gene fills it in. This chain joins TRBV13-3 and TRBJ1-6, with 8 bases fitting TRBD1. TRBJ1-6 is assigned to the ORF class and has an uncertain function. With 9 bases clipped from V and 7 bases from J, the junction kept 3 bases outside the gene matches. The V gene's germline CDR1 is NNHDY and CDR2 SYVADS. The CDR3 loop spans 12 amino acids. CDR3 loop: CAKTGVNSPLYF. CDR3 DNA, as far as it was read: TGTGCCAAGACAGGGGTAAATTCGCCC.

A few counts support this clone. Gene and germline names: mouse. The sequence runs out 4 residues before the end of the CDR3; the remainder is reconstructed from the germline J gene. The chain uses TRBV5 and TRBJ1-1; TRBD1 matches 7 bases. J was trimmed by 1 base and V by 0 bases; bases with no gene match: 5. CDR1 and CDR2 (germline): LGHNA, YNLKQL (reference sequence). The CDR3 has 16 amino acids. The CDR3 here is CASSQEAGTENTEVFF. CDR3 DNA, as far as it was read: TGTGCCAGCAGCCAAGAGGCCGGGACAGAAAACACA.

Details on this clone: The genes are named according to mouse. The CDR3 extends 4 residues past the end of the read, so its final part is completed from the germline J gene. This chain connects TRBV13-3 to TRBJ2-3, with 10 nucleotides matching TRBD2. Trimming cost V 4 bases and J 1 base; bases outside gene matches: 3. Germline V gene sequence: CDR1 NNHDY, CDR2 SYVADS. The CDR3 covers 15 residues. This chain's CDR3 is CASSLGGLGAETLYF. The covered CDR3 bases are TGTGCCAGCAGTCTGGGGGGGCTGGGTGCAGAA.

This clone was found a few times. The gene names here belong to mouse. The sequenced part of the CDR3 DNA is TGCACCTGCAGTGCCCCCAGGACAACAAACACA. Amino acid sequence: CTCSAPRTTNT. The whole CDR3 protein reads CTCSAPRTTNTEVFF. V is TRBV1 and J is TRBJ1-1, with a possible D match to TRBD1 (5 bases). The read finishes 4 residues shy of the CDR3 end, and the germline J gene is used to complete it. The CDR3 runs to 15 residues. Germline CDR1 NSQYPW, CDR2 LRSPGD (reference sequence). V dropped 3 bases and J dropped 0 bases, with 11 bases sitting between them.

This clone has a handful of counts. The gene symbols are mouse symbols. The read ends 4 residues early relative to the CDR3; the germline J gene fills the gap. Other DNA sequences in this specimen translate into the identical CDR3. The chain recombines TRBV19 with TRBJ1-2; 8 bases are shared with TRBD1. Trimming cost V 0 bases and J 0 bases; bases outside gene matches: 1. Germline assignment: CDR1 FNHDT and CDR2 SITEND (reference sequence). This CDR3 comprises 15 residues. Partial CDR3 DNA: TGTGCCAGCAGTATAGCGGGACAGGCAAACTCC. Amino acids: CASSIAGQANS. In full, the CDR3 reads CASSIAGQANSDYTF.

Turning to this clone: Gene names are the mouse ones. Other DNA sequences in this sample translate to the same CDR3. The CDR3 sequence is CAWSLQINQDTQYF. The covered CDR3 bases are TGTGCCTGGAGTCTACAGATTAACCAAGAC. The V call is TRBV31, the J call TRBJ2-5; D is unclear. The CDR3 goes on 4 residues after the read ends, and that part is filled in from the germline J gene. Trimming removed 0 bases at V and 0 bases at J, with 7 bases between. Germline CDR1 is GKSSPN and CDR2 is SITVG. The CDR3 sequence is 14 residues long. Full variable domain (remainder filled in from reference TRBV31 and TRBJ2-5): AQTIHQWPVAEIKAVGSPLSLGCTIKGKSSPNLYWYWQATGGTLQQLFYSITVGQVESVVQLNLSASRPKDDQFILSTEKLLLSHSGFYLCAWSLQINQDTQYFGPGTRLLVL.

About this clone itself: Germline and genes: mouse. Coverage ceases 4 residues before the CDR3 finishes, and the germline J gene fills in the end. V gene TRBV5 combines with J gene TRBJ2-5; possibly TRBD1 for D (5 bases). Germline CDR1 is LGHNA and CDR2 is YNLKQL (reference sequence). The CDR3 is 16 amino acids. The V and J ends lost 1 base and 2 bases respectively, with 13 bases between them. The covered CDR3 bases are TGTGCCAGCAGCCAAGTATCAGGGAAAGGCCAAGAC. Amino acid sequence: CASSQVSGKGQD. The whole CDR3 is CASSQVSGKGQDTQYF.

With regard to this clone: Mouse names are used for the genes. Read coverage stops 3 residues before the CDR3 terminus; the germline J gene supplies the remainder. The chain uses TRBV19 and TRBJ1-6; 7 nucleotides line up with TRBD1. TRBJ1-6 is an ORF, with its function uncertain. Germline lookup yields CDR1 FNHDT and CDR2 SITEND (reference sequence). Germline trimming cut 0 bases from V and 7 bases from J; bases unmatched to any gene: 7. This CDR3 comprises 16 residues. CDR3 bases read: TGTGCCAGCAGTATAGTAGGGGGCGCGAGGAATTCGCCC. Translated: CASSIVGGARNSP. The complete CDR3 sequence is CASSIVGGARNSPLYF.

Turning to this clone: Gene names refer to mouse genes. The read terminates 3 residues before the CDR3 end, so the remaining end is supplied by the germline J gene. The gene calls are TRBV13-2 and TRBJ1-6, with a tentative D call TRBD1 (6 bases). TRBJ1-6 belongs to the ORF category, with a function that is uncertain. The CDR3 totals 14 residues. Germline CDR1 is NNHNN and CDR2 is SYGAGS (reference sequence). V was shortened by 2 bases and J by 5 bases, with 8 bases between the two germline ends. Here the CDR3 reads CASGDDRNNSPLYF. The CDR3 bases that were read are TGTGCCAGCGGTGACGACAGGAATAATTCGCCC.

This clone was counted a few times. Any gene name here is a mouse gene name. Read coverage stops 4 residues before the CDR3 terminus; the germline J gene supplies the remainder. This chain uses TRBV5 with TRBJ2-5; D is perhaps TRBD2 (7 bases). This CDR3 is built from 16 residues. Per the germline V gene, CDR1 is LGHNA and CDR2 is YNLKQL (reference sequence). CDR3 bases read: TGTGCCAGCAGCCAAGTCCCCTGGGGGCGAGGGGAC. Its protein is CASSQVPWGRGD. The complete CDR3 sequence is CASSQVPWGRGDTQYF.

This clone was seen a handful of times. Gene names follow the mouse nomenclature. The read comes to an end 4 residues before the CDR3 does, leaving the germline J gene to fill in the end. This chain connects TRBV5 to TRBJ2-7; 11 bases match TRBD2. V gave up 3 bases and J gave up 0 bases; unmatched junction bases: 1. The CDR3 covers 15 residues. Looked up from germline, CDR1 is LGHNA and CDR2 is YNLKQL (reference sequence). The sequenced CDR3 bases are TGTGCCAGCAGCCAGACTGGGGGGGACTCCTAT. Translating it yields CASSQTGGDSY. The entire CDR3 is CASSQTGGDSYEQYF.

Concerning this clone itself: Here the gene names and germline are mouse. The CDR3 end falls 3 residues outside the read, so it is completed with the germline J gene. This same CDR3 is encoded by further DNA sequences in the sample. The V and J genes are TRBV5 and TRBJ1-6; 10 nucleotides line up with TRBD1. TRBJ1-6 is reported as an ORF; its role is uncertain. The germline gives CDR1 LGHNA, CDR2 YNLKQL (reference sequence). The CDR3 is 15 residues long. Germline trimming cut 2 bases from V and 7 bases from J; bases unmatched to any gene: 2. The sequenced CDR3 bases are TGTGCCAGCAGCCAAACGGGACAGGGGAATTCGCCC. As protein: CASSQTGQGNSP. The full CDR3 protein reads CASSQTGQGNSPLYF.

Many counts were recorded for this clone. The germline and genes are mouse ones. The read comes to an end 4 residues before the CDR3 does, leaving the germline J gene to fill in the end. The genes are TRBV14 and TRBJ1-2, with 10 positions matching TRBD1. This CDR3 is 14 amino acids long. Unmatched junction bases numbered 2, after V lost 4 bases and J lost 2 bases. Germline V gene lookup returns CDR1 SGHDT and CDR2 FRDEAV. The covered CDR3 bases are TGTGCCAGCAGTCCGACAGGGGGCAACTCC. Translating it yields CASSPTGGNS. The whole CDR3 is CASSPTGGNSDYTF.

This clone was detected only a few times. Mouse names are used for the genes. The read ends 4 residues shy of where the CDR3 ends; the end is completed using the germline J gene. Other nucleotide sequences from this sample produce the same CDR3. This sequence joins TRBV1 and TRBJ2-2, with 7 bases lining up with TRBD1. This CDR3 contains 15 residues. Germline-derived CDR1 and CDR2 are NSQYPW and LRSPGD (reference sequence). V was clipped by 1 base and J by 3 bases; unmatched bases: 2. CDR3 protein: CTCSAVQGDTGQLYF. The CDR3 DNA, read in part, is TGCACCTGCAGTGCAGTCCAGGGGGACACCGGG. Using reference TRBV1 and TRBJ2-2 for the parts outside the CDR3, the full variable domain is VTLLEQNPRWRLVPRGQAVNLRCILKNSQYPWMSWYQQDLQKQLQWLFTLRSPGDKEVKSLPGADYLATRVTDTELRLQVANMSQGRTLYCTCSAVQGDTGQLYFGEGSKLTVL.

This clone was counted only a few times. Genes here carry mouse names. Sequencing ends 4 residues short of the CDR3 end; the germline J gene provides the rest. The same CDR3 also results from other DNA sequences found in this sample. This chain uses TRBV13-3 with TRBJ2-5; 7 bases align to TRBD2. The CDR3 has 13 amino acids. Germline CDR1 reads NNHDY; CDR2 reads SYVADS. Unmatched junction bases numbered 1, after V lost 4 bases and J lost 2 bases. CDR3 bases read: TGTGCCAGCAGTTCTGGGGGCCAAGAC. Encoded protein: CASSSGGQD. The entire CDR3 protein reads CASSSGGQDTQYF.

A few counts support this clone. Here the gene names and germline are mouse. The CDR3 end is not reached by the read, which stops 4 residues before it; the germline J gene fills it in. J is TRBJ2-5 and V is TRBV5; TRBD2 matches at 12 bases. There are 16 residues in the CDR3. Germline V gives CDR1 LGHNA, CDR2 YNLKQL (reference sequence). The CDR3 here is CASSQRDWGVGDTQYF. The CDR3 bases that were read are TGTGCCAGCAGCCAACGGGACTGGGGGGTGGGAGAC.

There are a few counts of this clone. Here the gene names and germline are mouse. Sequencing ends 4 residues short of the CDR3 end; the germline J gene provides the rest. V usage is TRBV29 and J usage is TRBJ2-1; the D gene is possibly TRBD1 (5 bases). Germline assignment: CDR1 MSHET and CDR2 SYDVDS. CDR3 length equals 13 residues. The V end was cut by 4 bases, the J end by 4 bases, with 8 bases between. The CDR3 is CASSSTAYAEQFF. Partial CDR3 DNA: TGTGCTAGCAGTTCGACAGCTTATGCT. The full variable domain, completed using reference TRBV29 and TRBJ2-1, is DMKVTQMPRYLIKRMGENVLLECGQDMSHETMYWYRQDPGLGLQLIYISYDVDSNSEGDIPKGYRVSRKKREHFSLILDSAKTNQTSVYFCASSSTAYAEQFFGPGTRLTVL.